These 6 T cell receptor beta chains originate from one sample sequenced in a study of HIV-infected children after antiretroviral therapy interruption. Treatment indicated: PENTA 11 planned treatment interruption arm or continuous ART arm. The TCR library was built from RNA with a 3' RACE protocol and unique molecular identifiers. Each CDR3 protein gets one entry after TCRdb re-called the 3' RACE reads with MiXCR. The sample lists approximately 4,400 distinct CDR3 sequences, about 5% occurring once. This specimen was CD45RO+ CD8+ T cells from PBMCs, pooled from several time points, taken from a donor given antiretroviral therapy, either interrupted or continuous. Regarding subset: memory CD8+ CD45RO+ CD45RA- T cells. Receptors originate from a pool of human donors with HIV.

Sample share makes this clonotype medium-sized (0.01 to 0.1%). This chain connects TRBV20-1 to TRBJ2-2, with 8 bases lining up with TRBD1. In germline, CDR1 is DFQATT, CDR2 SNEGSKA (reference sequence). The V segment lost 5 bases and the J segment 1 base; nucleotides outside the gene matches: 0. The CDR3 consists of 13 residues. The CDR3 sequence is CSADRGNTGELFF. CDR3 in DNA: TGCAGTGCTGACAGGGGGAACACCGGGGAGCTGTTTTTT.

This clonotype appeared a few times. Being one base from a much bigger clone, this may be a read error. The chain couples TRBV10-3 to TRBJ2-7; D unclear. The CDR3 has 15 amino acids. Germline-derived CDR1 and CDR2 are ENHRY and SYGVKD. V gave up 0 bases and J gave up 3 bases, with 12 bases separating them. The CDR3 nucleotides read TGTGCCATCAGTGAGTCAGAGCAGGTGGACTACGAGCAGTACTTC. Translated: CAISESEQVDYEQYF.

The chain links TRBV11-2 to TRBJ1-1, with 11 bases fitting TRBD1. Germline V gives CDR1 SGHAT, CDR2 FQNNGV. J lost 8 bases, V lost 4 bases, and 6 bases had no gene match. The CDR3 is made up of 14 amino acids. CDR3 nucleotides: TGTGCCAGCAGCTACGGGACAGGGGGACCCGAAGCTTTCTTT. This encodes CASSYGTGGPEAFF.

By share of the sample, this clonotype is medium-sized. The chain carries TRBV4-1 and TRBJ2-1, with a weak D call TRBD2 (5 bases). The CDR3 totals 14 residues. The V and J ends lost 2 bases and 4 bases respectively, with 9 bases between them. Per the germline V gene, CDR1 is MGHRA and CDR2 is YSYEKL. The CDR3 nucleotides are TGCGCCAGCAGCCAATACTCGGGGTACAATGAGCAGTTCTTC. It codes for CASSQYSGYNEQFF.

This clonotype was seen repeatedly, ten times or more. The V and J genes are TRBV12-5 and TRBJ1-1; the match to TRBD1 covers 9 bases. J gave up 2 bases and V 4 bases, and 11 bases lay outside the gene matches. CDR3 length: 17 residues. Germline-derived CDR1 and CDR2 are LGHNT and FRNRAP. CDR3 in amino acids: CASGWGQGAGGNTEAFF. Here the CDR3 DNA reads TGTGCTAGTGGTTGGGGACAGGGTGCGGGGGGAAACACTGAAGCTTTCTTT.

This clonotype is judged medium-sized. This rearrangement joins TRBV7-8 to TRBJ1-1; D not certain. From germline, CDR1 is SGHVS and CDR2 FQNEAQ. The CDR3 extends over 15 amino acids. V lost 1 base and J 1 base, leaving 10 bases between the germline ends. The CDR3 nucleotides read TGTGCCAGCAGCTTAGGTTTCACAGAGAACACTGAAGCTTTCTTT. The encoded protein is CASSLGFTENTEAFF.